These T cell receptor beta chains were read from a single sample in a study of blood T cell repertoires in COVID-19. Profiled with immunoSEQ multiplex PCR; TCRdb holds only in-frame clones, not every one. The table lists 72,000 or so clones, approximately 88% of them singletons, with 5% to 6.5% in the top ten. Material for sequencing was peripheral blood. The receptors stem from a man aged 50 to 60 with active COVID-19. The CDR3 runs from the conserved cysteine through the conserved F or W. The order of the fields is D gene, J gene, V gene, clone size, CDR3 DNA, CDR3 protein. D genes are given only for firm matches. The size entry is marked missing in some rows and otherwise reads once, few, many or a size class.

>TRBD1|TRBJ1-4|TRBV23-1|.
TGCGCCAGCAGTCAGGGAGACAGGGGGCGAGAAAAACTGTTTTTT
CASSQGDRGREKLFF
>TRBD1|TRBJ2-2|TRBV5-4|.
TGTGCCAGCAGCTCCGGGACAGTGAACACCGGGGAGCTGTTTTTT
CASSSGTVNTGELFF
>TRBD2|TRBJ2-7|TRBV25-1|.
TGTGCCAGCAGTACCACGGGGGGGCCCATCCACGAGCAGTACTTC
CASSTTGGPIHEQYF
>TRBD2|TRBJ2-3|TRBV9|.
TGTGCCAGCAGCGAGGGACTAGCGGGAGGTAGCACAGATACGCAGTATTTT
CASSEGLAGGSTDTQYF
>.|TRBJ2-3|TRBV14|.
TGTGCCAGCAGCCAAGCGTACATCACAGATACGCAGTATTTT
CASSQAYITDTQYF
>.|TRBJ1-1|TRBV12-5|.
TGTGCTAGTGGTTTGGTCCTGGGGGCTAGGGGCACTGAAGCTTTCTTT
CASGLVLGARGTEAFF
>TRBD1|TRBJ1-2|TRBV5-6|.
TGTGCCAGCAGCCTACTTGGGGACAGGGTTGGGTATGGCTACACCTTC
CASSLLGDRVGYGYTF
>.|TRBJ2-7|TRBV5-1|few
TGCGCCAGCAGCTTGCAGGGTTCCTACGAGCAGTACTTC
CASSLQGSYEQYF
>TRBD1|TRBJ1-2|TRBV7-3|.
TGTGCCAGCAGCCCAAGACAGGGGAACTATGGCTACACCTTC
CASSPRQGNYGYTF
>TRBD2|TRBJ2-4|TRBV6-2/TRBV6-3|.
TGTGCCAGCAGTTATCGGGCTAGCGGGGGTGCCAAAAACATTCAGTACTTC
CASSYRASGGAKNIQYF
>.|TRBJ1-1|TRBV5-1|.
TGCGCCAGCAGCACCGGGACAAAACCCGAGGGAGCTTTCTTT
CASSTGTKPEGAFF
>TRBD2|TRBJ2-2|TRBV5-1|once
TGCGCCAGCAGCTTGGAGGTAGCGGGCACCGGGGAGCTGTTTTTT
CASSLEVAGTGELFF
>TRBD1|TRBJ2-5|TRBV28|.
TGTGCCACCGGGACAGGGGCTGTAGAGACCCAGTACTTC
CATGTGAVETQYF
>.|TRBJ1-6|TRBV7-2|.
TGTGCCAGCAGTTCTCAGGGACTCTTTAATAATTCACCCCTCCACTTT
CASSSQGLFNNSPLHF
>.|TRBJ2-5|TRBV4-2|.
TGTGCCAGCAGCCAAGAGACTGGGTACCCAGAGACCCAGTACTTC
CASSQETGYPETQYF
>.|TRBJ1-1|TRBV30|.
TGTGCCTGGAGTGCGTTGAGGGCCGGTGAAGCTTTCTTT
CAWSALRAGEAFF
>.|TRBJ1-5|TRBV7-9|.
TGTGCCAGCAGCTCAACACGCCAGCGGCAGCCCCAGCATTTT
CASSSTRQRQPQHF
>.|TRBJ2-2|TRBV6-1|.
TGTGCCAGCAGTGACCTGGGGCGGACCGGGGAGCTGTTTTTT
CASSDLGRTGELFF
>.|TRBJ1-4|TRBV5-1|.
TGCGCCAGCAGCCCTTTCCCGGGGGTCCCTAATGAAAAACTGTTTTTT
CASSPFPGVPNEKLFF